Listed below are T cell receptor beta chains from one sample, sequenced in a study of blood T cells in healthy people across ages. One entry per CDR3 protein, called by TCRdb with MiXCR from the 5' RACE reads. The repertoire holds 850,000 or so distinct CDR3 sequences, with around 26% as singletons. The material sequenced was blood. These receptors were taken from a woman aged 80 or over in good health. Each CDR3 is given with its conserved first and last residue. The order of the fields is D gene, clone size, V gene, J gene, CDR3 length, CDR3 protein, CDR3 DNA. A D gene is named only where the DNA matches it firmly. Rows may omit the clone size; those that give it use once, few, many or a size class.

.,few,TRBV4-3,TRBJ1-2,15,CASSRQTGTDYGYTF,TGCGCCAGCAGCCGGCAGACAGGCACGGACTATGGCTACACCTTC
.,many,TRBV28,TRBJ2-6,15,CASSPHASGANVLTF,TGTGCCAGCAGTCCACATGCCTCTGGGGCCAACGTCCTGACTTTC
.,many,TRBV5-1,TRBJ2-7,15,CASSLNRRGLDQQYF,TGCGCCAGCAGCTTGAATCGTCGGGGTCTGGATCAGCAGTACTTC
.,.,TRBV7-2,TRBJ2-7,15,CASSLQGGPYNEQYF,TGTGCCAGCAGCCTACAGGGAGGACCCTACAATGAGCAGTACTTC
.,.,TRBV20-1,TRBJ1-4,14,CSANTGAANEKLFF,TGCAGTGCTAATACCGGGGCCGCTAATGAAAAACTGTTTTTT
.,.,TRBV30,TRBJ1-1,16,CAWNPERGRRNTEAFF,TGTGCCTGGAACCCAGAGCGGGGGAGGAGGAACACTGAAGCTTTCTTT
TRBD1,many,TRBV12-3/TRBV12-4,TRBJ1-5,14,CASSPGQFNQPQHF,TGTGCCAGCAGTCCGGGACAGTTTAATCAGCCCCAGCATTTT
TRBD2,many,TRBV6-2/TRBV6-3,TRBJ2-3,20,CASSYSTLAGGTARTDTQYF,TGTGCCAGCAGTTACTCGACTCTAGCGGGGGGGACGGCTCGCACAGATACGCAGTATTTT
.,few,TRBV2,TRBJ2-2,14,CASSGIQRTGELFF,TGTGCCAGCAGTGGAATTCAGAGAACCGGGGAGCTGTTTTTT
TRBD1,.,TRBV20-1,TRBJ2-1,13,CSALTGANNEQFF,TGCAGTGCCTTGACAGGGGCCAACAATGAGCAGTTCTTC
.,.,TRBV2,TRBJ1-5,12,CASRNGGQPQHF,TGTGCCAGCAGGAATGGGGGGCAGCCCCAGCATTTT
.,many,TRBV7-2,TRBJ2-3,15,CASSSRLGGTDTQYF,TGTGCCAGCAGCTCCCGACTAGGGGGCACAGATACGCAGTATTTT
TRBD1,.,TRBV5-1,TRBJ2-5,16,CASGPRTGLGSETQYF,TGCGCCAGCGGCCCCCGGACAGGGCTGGGATCGGAGACCCAGTACTTC
.,many,TRBV5-6,TRBJ2-7,19,CASSLYLRNRAKGNNEQYF,TGTGCCAGCAGCTTGTATCTTCGGAACAGGGCGAAAGGGAACAACGAGCAGTACTTC
TRBD1,many,TRBV13,TRBJ2-3,15,CASKRTGFLTDTQYF,TGTGCCAGCAAGAGGACAGGTTTTCTCACAGATACGCAGTATTTT
.,.,TRBV7-8,TRBJ2-1,15,CASSSTGRPNNEQFF,TGTGCCAGCAGCTCTACCGGGCGGCCCAACAATGAGCAGTTCTTC
.,many,TRBV3-1,TRBJ2-5,15,CASSQDTILKETQYF,TGTGCCAGCAGCCAAGATACCATCCTTAAGGAGACCCAGTACTTC
TRBD2,.,TRBV20-1,TRBJ2-3,17,CSARGLAGGSGTDTQYF,TGCAGTGCTAGAGGACTGGCGGGAGGATCCGGCACAGATACGCAGTATTTT
.,many,TRBV5-1,TRBJ2-5,16,CASSFGGPTYQETQYF,TGCGCCAGCAGCTTCGGGGGCCCGACCTACCAAGAGACCCAGTACTTC
.,many,TRBV7-9,TRBJ2-7,15,CASSLLAGVPYEQYF,TGTGCCAGCAGCTTATTGGCAGGGGTCCCCTACGAGCAGTACTTC
.,few,TRBV6-2/TRBV6-3,TRBJ1-1,15,CASRLSGTKNTEAFF,TGTGCCAGCAGACTATCCGGGACAAAGAACACTGAAGCTTTCTTT
.,few,TRBV6-1,TRBJ2-3,16,CASSERQVISTDTQYF,TGTGCCAGCAGTGAAAGGCAGGTAATTAGCACAGATACGCAGTATTTT
TRBD1,few,TRBV7-2,TRBJ2-7,16,CASSPDGTVISYEQYF,TGTGCCAGCAGCCCGGACGGGACAGTCATTTCGTACGAGCAGTACTTC
TRBD1,many,TRBV5-1,TRBJ1-2,12,CASGQAGYGYTF,TGCGCCAGTGGACAGGCTGGCTATGGCTACACCTTC
.,many,TRBV20-1,TRBJ2-7,11,CSADGTYEQYF,TGCAGTGCAGACGGGACCTACGAGCAGTACTTC
.,many,TRBV20-1,TRBJ2-3,14,CSATPGVGTDTQYF,TGCAGTGCTACCCCGGGGGTAGGCACAGATACGCAGTATTTT